The 30 T cell receptor beta chains presented below share a single source sample, sequenced in a study of blood T cell repertoires in COVID-19. Produced via immunoSEQ multiplex PCR; TCRdb's table is partial and in-frame only. The top ten clones hold around 1.2% of a sample with over 300,000 clones, more than 70% of them seen once. Sequencing was carried out using peripheral blood. The receptors stem from a man in his forties with acute or convalescent COVID-19.

The V and J genes are TRBV5-4 and TRBJ2-7; 7 bases fit TRBD1. The CDR3 covers 16 residues. Trimming removed 3 bases from V and 1 base from J; junction bases left unmatched: 10. Germline V CDR1 and CDR2: SGHNT, YYREEE (reference sequence). The CDR3 region has the DNA TGTGCCAGCAGCTGGTTACCGGGACAGATATCCTACGAGCAGTACTTC. Encoded protein: CASSWLPGQISYEQYF.

The CDR3 bases are TGCGCCAGCAGCTTGGGAGGTAGCGGGAGCTCCTACGAGCAGTACTTC. This codes for CASSLGGSGSSYEQYF. V gene TRBV5-1 combines with J gene TRBJ2-7, with 9 bases aligning to TRBD2. Germline V lookup: CDR1 SGHRS, CDR2 YFSETQ. J lost 0 bases, V lost 0 bases, and 4 bases had no gene match. This CDR3 comprises 16 residues.

This clone was detected only once. V and J are TRBV9 and TRBJ1-1; 10 bases map to TRBD1. Trimming took 3 bases from V and 5 from J; bases not matched to a gene: 1. The CDR3 covers 13 residues. Looked up from germline, CDR1 is SGDLS and CDR2 is YYNGEE. Here the CDR3 reads CASSAGQGTEAFF. The DNA for the CDR3 is TGTGCCAGCAGCGCGGGACAGGGGACTGAAGCTTTCTTT.

The J gene is TRBJ2-7, the V gene TRBV19; TRBD2 aligns across 9 bases. CDR1 is LNHDA and CDR2 is SQIVND in the germline V gene (reference sequence). The CDR3 loop spans 15 amino acids. The ends lost 1 base at V and 2 bases at J; junction bases unmatched: 3. The CDR3 nucleotides read TGTGCCAGTAGTATAGCCCTAGCGGGGACCTACGAGCAGTACTTC. Residues: CASSIALAGTYEQYF.

Remarks on this clone: Other DNA sequences from this sample encode an identical CDR3 as well. The chain links TRBV5-4 to TRBJ1-3; 8 bases align to TRBD1. The trim removed 4 bases at V and 2 bases at J, leaving 5 bases unmatched. Germline V CDR1 and CDR2: SGHNT, YYREEE (reference sequence). This CDR3 region has 15 residues. Written as DNA, the CDR3 is TGTGCCAGCAGCCCGATGACAGGGGCTGGAAACACCATATATTTT. This gives the protein CASSPMTGAGNTIYF.

This chain connects TRBV27 to TRBJ1-2; D possibly corresponds to TRBD1 (6 bases). The CDR3 runs to 15 residues. The V gene's germline CDR1 is MNHEY and CDR2 SMNVEV (reference sequence). Trimming left V 1 base short and J 4 bases short, with 13 bases between. The CDR3 sequence: CASSLWFLDSYGYTF. The CDR3, as DNA: TGTGCCAGCAGTTTATGGTTCTTGGACAGCTATGGCTACACCTTC.

This rearrangement joins TRBV27 to TRBJ1-5; maybe TRBD1 (6 bases). This CDR3 has 15 amino acids. Trimming pared 6 bases from V and 3 bases from J, leaving 15 bases between. Germline V lookup: CDR1 MNHEY, CDR2 SMNVEV (reference sequence). The CDR3 DNA reads TGTGCCAGCAGCCTAGTCAGGGGATCCAATCAGCCCCAGCATTTT. It translates to CASSLVRGSNQPQHF.

The rearrangement joins TRBV7-2 to TRBJ2-6; TRBD2 matches at 7 bases. Losses at the gene ends were 0 bases for V and 2 bases for J; bases not matched to a gene: 13. The CDR3 is made up of 20 amino acids. Germline assignment: CDR1 SGHTA and CDR2 FQGNSA. The CDR3 spells CASSLAGPQRGQAGANVLTF. CDR3 nucleotides: TGTGCCAGCAGCTTAGCAGGTCCCCAGCGGGGTCAGGCTGGGGCCAACGTCCTGACTTTC.

This clone has only a few counts. The chain couples TRBV3-1 (or the pseudogene TRBV3-2) to TRBJ2-1; weak D call: TRBD2 (6 bases). Germline CDR1 LGHDT, CDR2 YNNKEL (reference sequence). V was pared by 4 bases and J by 6 bases, with 10 bases between. This CDR3 has 13 residues. The CDR3 reads CASSLTGVNEQFF. CDR3 coding DNA: TGTGCCAGCAGCCTTACGGGGGTCAATGAGCAGTTCTTC.

The chain employs TRBV7-2 and TRBJ2-3, with 11 bases aligning to TRBD2. This CDR3 has 14 residues. V lost 5 bases and J lost 8; bases outside the gene matches: 6. Germline loops: CDR1 SGHTA, CDR2 FQGNSA. The CDR3 is CASSTTSGGATQYF. CDR3 sequence (DNA): TGTGCCAGCAGCACTACTAGCGGGGGCGCTACGCAGTATTTT. Combining the CDR3 with reference TRBV7-2 and TRBJ2-3 gives the whole variable domain GAGVSQSPSNKVTEKGKDVELRCDPISGHTALYWYRQSLGQGLEFLIYFQGNSAPDKSGLPSDRFSAERTGGSVSTLTIQRTQQEDSAVYLCASSTTSGGATQYFGPGTRLTVL.

The chain employs TRBV19 and TRBJ1-1, with 10 bases identical to TRBD1. The CDR3 is 14 residues long. Trimming at V came to 6 bases and at J to 9 bases, leaving 10 bases not matched to a gene. Germline CDR1 and CDR2: LNHDA and SQIVND (reference sequence). DNA of the CDR3: TGTGCCAGTAGATTTAACAGGGACAGGGGAAAAGCTTTCTTT. This gives the protein CASRFNRDRGKAFF.

The genes are TRBV2 and TRBJ2-5; D uncertain. The CDR3 loop spans 16 amino acids. Germline-derived CDR1 and CDR2 are SNHLY and FYNNEI. Trimming took off 2 bases at V and 2 bases at J, with 15 bases between the two ends. The CDR3 bases are TGTGCCAGCAGTGAATCCGGGTTACTCAATCAAGAGACCCAGTACTTC. Translating it yields CASSESGLLNQETQYF.

The chain links TRBV9 to TRBJ2-3; TRBD1 might be the D (5 bases). There are 13 residues in the CDR3. Trimming removed 3 bases at V and 5 bases at J, with 10 bases between. Germline loops: CDR1 SGDLS, CDR2 YYNGEE. The CDR3 nucleotides are TGTGCCAGCAGCGAAAACCAGGGAGATACGCAGTATTTT. As protein: CASSENQGDTQYF.

This rearrangement joins TRBV28 to TRBJ2-7, with 8 bases lining up with TRBD2. CDR1 MDHEN and CDR2 SYDVKM come from the germline V gene. CDR3 size: 15 residues. Trimming at V came to 2 bases and at J to 4 bases, leaving 7 bases not matched to a gene. The CDR3 DNA sequence: TGTGCCAGCAGTTTAGGGAACGGGAGGGGTTACGAGCAGTACTTC. Protein: CASSLGNGRGYEQYF.

The V gene is TRBV6-5, the J gene TRBJ2-5; no firm D call. In germline, CDR1 is MNHEY, CDR2 SVGAGI. Trimming stripped 2 bases from V and 2 bases from J, with 9 bases between. CDR3 size: 14 residues. The CDR3 sequence: CASSYTTWQETQYF. CDR3 coding DNA: TGTGCCAGCAGTTACACGACTTGGCAAGAGACCCAGTACTTC.

This chain connects TRBV3-1 (or the pseudogene TRBV3-2) to TRBJ1-1; unclear D gene. Trimming shortened V by 3 bases and J by 4 bases, and 12 bases separated the two germline ends. This CDR3 is 14 amino acids long. Looked up from germline, CDR1 is LGHDT and CDR2 is YNNKEL (reference sequence). The CDR3 DNA is TGTGCCAGCAGCCACACGGGAAAGGGCACTGAAGCTTTCTTT. This translates into CASSHTGKGTEAFF.

The V and J genes are TRBV28 and TRBJ1-5; D unresolved. Germline CDR1 reads MDHEN; CDR2 reads SYDVKM. Trimming stripped 6 bases from V and 1 base from J, with 10 bases between. This CDR3 comprises 14 residues. CDR3 in DNA: TGTGCCAGCAGCATGGGCGGGAGCAATCAGCCCCAGCATTTT. The encoded protein is CASSMGGSNQPQHF.

The CDR3 is CASSNREYEQYF. The CDR3 DNA follows: TGTGCCAGCAGTAACAGGGAGTACGAGCAGTACTTC. The chain uses TRBV6-5 and TRBJ2-7; a weak D match, TRBD1 (6 bases). Germline CDR1 is MNHEY and CDR2 is SVGAGI. This CDR3 contains 12 residues. Trimming removed 5 bases from V and 4 bases from J, with 9 bases in between.

The chain has TRBV27 and TRBJ2-6, with 7 bases identical to TRBD1. The CDR3 runs to 16 residues. Trimming at V came to 6 bases and at J to 2 bases, leaving 7 bases not matched to a gene. The germline gives CDR1 MNHEY, CDR2 SMNVEV (reference sequence). The chain's CDR3 is CASSRDSFPGANVLTF. DNA of the CDR3: TGTGCCAGCAGCCGGGACAGCTTCCCTGGGGCCAACGTCCTGACTTTC.

This clone was picked up a small number of times. The rearrangement links TRBV6-5 to TRBJ2-5, with a weak D call TRBD2 (5 bases). Looked up from germline, CDR1 is MNHEY and CDR2 is SVGAGI. Trimming left V 0 bases short and J 7 bases short, with 15 bases between. The CDR3 is 15 residues long. CDR3 DNA sequence: TGTGCCAGCAGTTACTCGGCGGCCACCCGGGGGACCCAGTACTTC. Encoded protein: CASSYSAATRGTQYF.

The chain uses TRBV20-1 and TRBJ2-1; 8 bases line up with TRBD2. Germline V gene data show CDR1 as DFQATT and CDR2 as SNEGSKA (reference sequence). The ends lost 3 bases at V and 7 bases at J; junction bases unmatched: 8. The CDR3 consists of 14 residues. In DNA form, the CDR3 reads TGCAGTGCTAGTGATAGCGGGATGCTGAATGAGCAGTTCTTC. Its protein product is CSASDSGMLNEQFF.

This clone was observed once. CDR3 sequence: CASSPPGVSDYGYTF. The CDR3 nucleotides are TGCGCCAGCAGCCCCCCCGGTGTGTCGGACTATGGCTACACCTTC. J is TRBJ1-2 and V is TRBV5-1, with D unresolved. Germline CDR1 reads SGHRS; CDR2 reads YFSETQ. The CDR3 runs to 15 residues. V was trimmed by 4 bases and J by 3 bases, leaving 16 bases between them.

The gene calls are TRBV30 and TRBJ1-1; unclear D gene. V lost 2 bases, J lost 1 base, and 8 bases lay in between. This CDR3 has 13 amino acids. The germline gives CDR1 GTSNPN, CDR2 SVGIG (reference sequence). The DNA of the CDR3 is TGTGCCTGGAGTTATCAGAAGAACACTGAAGCTTTCTTT. This encodes CAWSYQKNTEAFF.

J is TRBJ2-1 and V is TRBV2; 13 positions match TRBD2. The CDR3 consists of 16 residues. J was trimmed by 3 bases and V by 4 bases; bases with no gene match: 3. The germline gives CDR1 SNHLY, CDR2 FYNNEI. This chain's CDR3 is CASSGGTSGNYNEQFF. CDR3 coding DNA: TGTGCCAGCAGTGGGGGGACTAGCGGGAACTACAATGAGCAGTTCTTC.

V is TRBV9 and J is TRBJ1-6, with D possibly matching TRBD1 (6 bases). In germline, CDR1 is SGDLS, CDR2 YYNGEE. CDR3 length: 17 amino acids. The V end lost 0 bases, the J end lost 2 bases, and 12 bases lay between the germline ends. CDR3 sequence (DNA): TGTGCCAGCAGCGTAGATCAGGGGATGGCCTATAATTCACCCCTCCACTTT. Translated: CASSVDQGMAYNSPLHF.

In the case of this clone: Other DNA sequences in this sample translate to the same CDR3. The V and J genes are TRBV7-2 and TRBJ2-3; no definite D call. This CDR3 region has 14 residues. V lost 1 base and J lost 0, with 5 bases in between. In germline, CDR1 is SGHTA, CDR2 FQGNSA. The CDR3 is CASSLDRSTDTQYF. The CDR3 region has the DNA TGTGCCAGCAGCTTAGACAGAAGCACAGATACGCAGTATTTT.

Comments on this clone: Other DNA variants within this sample encode the same CDR3. The rearrangement links TRBV28 to TRBJ2-7; D perhaps matches TRBD1 (6 bases). This CDR3 comprises 12 residues. V dropped 3 bases and J dropped 6 bases, with 9 bases sitting between them. Germline V gene lookup returns CDR1 MDHEN and CDR2 SYDVKM. CDR3 amino acids: CASSLGRGEQYF. The CDR3, as DNA: TGTGCCAGCAGTTTGGGCAGGGGCGAGCAGTACTTC.

A single count supports this clone. The chain uses TRBV7-3 and TRBJ2-5, with D tentatively TRBD1 (5 bases). Germline lookup yields CDR1 SGHTA and CDR2 FQGTGA. The CDR3 is 13 amino acids. Trimming took 5 bases from V and 1 from J, leaving 8 bases between them. In DNA form, the CDR3 reads TGTGCCAGCAGCAGCAGGGTCCAAGAGACCCAGTACTTC. Encoded protein: CASSSRVQETQYF. The full variable domain, with the rest looked up from reference TRBV7-3 and TRBJ2-5, is GAGVSQTPSNKVTEKGKYVELRCDPISGHTALYWYRQSLGQGPEFLIYFQGTGAADDSGLPNDRFFAVRPEGSVSTLKIQRTERGDSAVYLCASSSRVQETQYFGPGTRLLVL.

A few counts support this clone. The chain uses TRBV18 and TRBJ1-5; possibly TRBD1 for D (6 bases). The V end was cut by 6 bases, the J end by 3 bases, with 9 bases between. Per the germline V gene, CDR1 is KGHSH and CDR2 is LQKENI. This CDR3 has 13 amino acids. The CDR3 DNA reads as TGTGCCAGCTCGGACAGTCTCAATCAGCCCCAGCATTTT. As protein: CASSDSLNQPQHF. The whole variable domain, filled in from reference TRBV18 and TRBJ1-5, reads NAGVMQNPRHLVRRRGQEARLRCSPMKGHSHVYWYRQLPEEGLKFMVYLQKENIIDESGMPKERFSAEFPKEGPSILRIQQVVRGDSAAYFCASSDSLNQPQHFGDGTRLSIL.

The genes are TRBV11-3 and TRBJ2-5; D call uncertain. The CDR3 contains 13 residues. Germline assignment: CDR1 SGHNT and CDR2 YENEEA. Trimming stripped 6 bases from V and 5 bases from J, with 13 bases between. The CDR3 sequence: CASSYGLTETQYF. For the CDR3, the DNA is TGTGCCAGCAGTTATGGCTTAACGGAGACCCAGTACTTC.